Listed below are T cell receptor beta chains from one sample, sequenced in a study of cytomegalovirus exposure and HLA in healthy donors. Method: immunoSEQ multiplex PCR; TCRdb's copy keeps in-frame clones and lacks some. Altogether fewer than 120,000 clones are present, more than 65% being singletons, with the ten largest covering roughly an eighth. The material sequenced was PBMCs. The receptors derive from a man younger than 40 in good health and CMV-seropositive. The CDR3 runs from the conserved cysteine through the conserved F or W. The order of the fields is J gene, D gene, clone size, V gene, CDR3 protein, CDR3 DNA. A D gene is named only where the DNA matches it firmly. Only part of the rows carry a size: once, few, many, or a class if the clone is expanded.

J: TRBJ2-2
D: NA
size: NA
V: TRBV27
CDR3: CASSLTPAGPNTGELFF
DNA: TGTGCCAGCAGTTTAACCCCAGCGGGTCCGAACACCGGGGAGCTGTTTTTT

J: TRBJ1-4
D: TRBD1
size: NA
V: TRBV5-3
CDR3: CARSLRTGGDIATNEKLFF
DNA: TGTGCCAGAAGCTTGAGAACAGGGGGAGATATTGCAACTAATGAAAAACTGTTTTTT

J: TRBJ2-1
D: NA
size: NA
V: TRBV5-6
CDR3: CASSFIGRVDNEQFF
DNA: TGTGCCAGCAGCTTTATAGGCAGGGTAGACAATGAGCAGTTCTTC

J: TRBJ2-7
D: TRBD1
size: NA
V: TRBV9
CDR3: CASSVDGTGLDYEQYF
DNA: TGTGCCAGCAGCGTAGACGGGACAGGGTTAGACTACGAGCAGTACTTC

J: TRBJ1-5
D: NA
size: NA
V: TRBV5-1
CDR3: CASSIAGPPQPQHF
DNA: TGCGCCAGCAGTATCGCGGGACCCCCTCAGCCCCAGCATTTT

J: TRBJ2-5
D: TRBD2
size: NA
V: TRBV4-1
CDR3: CASSQDVGLAGGQETQYF
DNA: TGCGCCAGCAGCCAAGATGTCGGACTAGCGGGGGGTCAAGAGACCCAGTACTTC

J: TRBJ1-6
D: NA
size: NA
V: TRBV7-6
CDR3: CASSPYAETIGNSPLHF
DNA: TGTGCCAGCAGCCCCTACGCGGAGACTATAGGCAATTCACCCCTCCACTTT

J: TRBJ1-6
D: NA
size: NA
V: TRBV14
CDR3: CASSQRGGSYNSPLHF
DNA: TGTGCCAGCAGCCAAAGAGGGGGCTCCTATAATTCACCCCTCCACTTT

J: TRBJ2-6
D: NA
size: NA
V: TRBV28
CDR3: CASSLNAGVGGSGANVLTF
DNA: TGTGCCAGCAGTTTAAATGCGGGAGTAGGGGGATCTGGGGCCAACGTCCTGACTTTC

J: TRBJ2-1
D: NA
size: few
V: TRBV11-3
CDR3: CASSSLPMGGEQFF
DNA: TGTGCCAGCAGCTCCCTACCCATGGGGGGTGAGCAGTTCTTC

J: TRBJ2-7
D: NA
size: NA
V: TRBV5-6
CDR3: CASSLGVVGHEQYF
DNA: TGTGCCAGCAGCTTGGGTGTGGTGGGCCACGAGCAGTACTTC

J: TRBJ1-4
D: NA
size: NA
V: TRBV19
CDR3: CASFDLGRGEKLFF
DNA: TGTGCCAGTTTTGATCTTGGGAGGGGTGAAAAACTGTTTTTT

J: TRBJ2-3
D: NA
size: few
V: TRBV5-1
CDR3: CASSLVDGGTDTQYF
DNA: TGCGCCAGCAGCTTGGTGGACGGAGGAACAGATACGCAGTATTTT

J: TRBJ2-5
D: TRBD2
size: few
V: TRBV28
CDR3: CASSLFGTSGGYSTQYF
DNA: TGTGCCAGCAGTTTATTTGGGACTAGCGGGGGGTATTCGACCCAGTACTTC

J: TRBJ1-1
D: NA
size: NA
V: TRBV5-1
CDR3: CASSLVGAGVSDTEAFF
DNA: TGCGCCAGCAGCTTGGTCGGGGCGGGGGTGTCTGACACTGAAGCTTTCTTT

J: TRBJ1-6
D: NA
size: once
V: TRBV7-2
CDR3: CASSLGGGYLRNSPLHF
DNA: TGTGCCAGCAGCTTAGGTGGCGGATATTTGAGAAATTCACCCCTCCACTTT

J: TRBJ2-1
D: TRBD2
size: NA
V: TRBV19
CDR3: CASVGLAGVNEQFF
DNA: TGTGCAAGCGTAGGACTAGCGGGGGTCAATGAGCAGTTCTTC

J: TRBJ2-1
D: TRBD1
size: few
V: TRBV5-4
CDR3: CASSLAQGANEQFF
DNA: TGTGCCAGCAGCTTGGCACAGGGGGCAAATGAGCAGTTCTTC

J: TRBJ2-2
D: TRBD1
size: NA
V: TRBV6-6
CDR3: CASRAGTGLTGELFF
DNA: TGTGCCAGCAGGGCCGGGACAGGGCTCACCGGGGAGCTGTTTTTT

J: TRBJ2-5
D: TRBD1
size: NA
V: TRBV13
CDR3: CASSSQGALGETQYF
DNA: TGTGCCAGCAGCTCGCAGGGGGCACTGGGAGAGACCCAGTACTTC

J: TRBJ1-5
D: TRBD1
size: NA
V: TRBV4-1
CDR3: CASSHSRDRVEDQPQHF
DNA: TGCGCCAGCAGCCATAGCCGGGACAGGGTGGAGGATCAGCCCCAGCATTTT

J: TRBJ2-7
D: NA
size: NA
V: TRBV13
CDR3: CASSSQGEQYF
DNA: TGTGCCAGCAGTTCCCAGGGTGAGCAGTACTTC

J: TRBJ2-3
D: TRBD2
size: NA
V: TRBV18
CDR3: CARSPPGLAGGQYF
DNA: TGTGCCAGATCACCACCGGGACTAGCGGGGGGACAGTATTTT

J: TRBJ2-5
D: NA
size: NA
V: TRBV7-7
CDR3: CASSLGASQETQYF
DNA: TGTGCCAGCAGCTTAGGGGCCAGCCAAGAGACCCAGTACTTC

J: TRBJ2-7
D: NA
size: NA
V: TRBV28
CDR3: CASSPPGDSYEQYF
DNA: TGTGCCAGCAGCCCCCCCGGGGACTCCTACGAGCAGTACTTC

J: TRBJ1-6
D: TRBD1
size: NA
V: TRBV7-8
CDR3: CASSPRQGSSPLHF
DNA: TGTGCCAGCAGCCCACGACAGGGAAGCTCACCCCTCCACTTT

J: TRBJ1-6
D: NA
size: NA
V: TRBV27
CDR3: CASSPGGGASPLHF
DNA: TGTGCCAGCAGTCCTGGGGGGGGCGCCTCACCCCTCCACTTT

J: TRBJ1-6
D: NA
size: NA
V: TRBV30
CDR3: CAWSVDPGVGSPLHF
DNA: TGTGCCTGGAGTGTAGATCCAGGGGTAGGTTCACCCCTCCACTTT

J: TRBJ2-5
D: NA
size: NA
V: TRBV4-1
CDR3: CASSQEGLSGETQYF
DNA: TGCGCCAGCAGCCAAGAAGGGCTCAGCGGAGAGACCCAGTACTTC

J: TRBJ2-7
D: NA
size: few
V: TRBV5-1
CDR3: CASSLQLKPYEQYF
DNA: TGCGCCAGCAGCTTGCAACTTAAACCCTACGAGCAGTACTTC

J: TRBJ2-5
D: TRBD1
size: NA
V: TRBV2
CDR3: CASSATTGGETQYF
DNA: TGTGCCAGCAGTGCTACGACAGGGGGGGAGACCCAGTACTTC

J: TRBJ2-1
D: TRBD1
size: NA
V: TRBV7-6
CDR3: CASQQGVSYNEQFF
DNA: TGTGCCAGCCAACAGGGGGTATCCTACAATGAGCAGTTCTTC

J: TRBJ2-3
D: NA
size: NA
V: TRBV6-5
CDR3: CASSYSGGTDTQYF
DNA: TGTGCCAGCAGTTATTCAGGGGGGACAGATACGCAGTATTTT

J: TRBJ2-3
D: TRBD2
size: NA
V: TRBV14
CDR3: CASSQDGTSGYTDTQYF
DNA: TGTGCCAGCAGCCAAGATGGGACTAGCGGCTACACAGATACGCAGTATTTT

J: TRBJ2-3
D: NA
size: few
V: TRBV7-2
CDR3: CASSFGSTDTQYF
DNA: TGTGCCAGCAGCTTCGGGAGCACAGATACGCAGTATTTT

J: TRBJ1-3
D: NA
size: NA
V: TRBV27
CDR3: CASSLNPPSGNTIYF
DNA: TGTGCCAGCAGTTTAAACCCACCAAGCGGAAACACCATATATTTT

J: TRBJ1-2
D: NA
size: NA
V: TRBV27
CDR3: CAGTKQSNYGYTF
DNA: TGTGCCGGAACGAAACAGAGTAACTATGGCTACACCTTC

J: TRBJ2-3
D: TRBD1
size: NA
V: TRBV7-9
CDR3: CAILTGGADTQYF
DNA: TGTGCCATCTTGACAGGGGGCGCCGATACGCAGTATTTT

J: TRBJ2-7
D: NA
size: NA
V: TRBV11-2
CDR3: CASSGEVFPYEQYF
DNA: TGTGCCAGCAGCGGGGAGGTCTTCCCCTACGAGCAGTACTTC

J: TRBJ2-7
D: NA
size: NA
V: TRBV5-3
CDR3: CARSQGPYEQYF
DNA: TGTGCCAGAAGCCAGGGGCCCTACGAGCAGTACTTC

J: TRBJ1-4
D: NA
size: few
V: TRBV5-6
CDR3: CASSLAGNYGKLFF
DNA: TGTGCCAGCAGCCTTGCGGGGAATTACGGAAAACTGTTTTTT

J: TRBJ2-5
D: NA
size: NA
V: TRBV19
CDR3: CASSIDLGSYQETQYF
DNA: TGTGCCAGTAGTATAGATCTGGGTAGCTACCAAGAGACCCAGTACTTC

J: TRBJ1-5
D: NA
size: few
V: TRBV18
CDR3: CASSPYRDNQPQHF
DNA: TGTGCCAGCTCACCGTACAGGGACAATCAGCCCCAGCATTTT

J: TRBJ2-1
D: NA
size: NA
V: TRBV19
CDR3: CASRISGLSEQFF
DNA: TGTGCCAGTAGGATTTCGGGACTTTCTGAGCAGTTCTTC